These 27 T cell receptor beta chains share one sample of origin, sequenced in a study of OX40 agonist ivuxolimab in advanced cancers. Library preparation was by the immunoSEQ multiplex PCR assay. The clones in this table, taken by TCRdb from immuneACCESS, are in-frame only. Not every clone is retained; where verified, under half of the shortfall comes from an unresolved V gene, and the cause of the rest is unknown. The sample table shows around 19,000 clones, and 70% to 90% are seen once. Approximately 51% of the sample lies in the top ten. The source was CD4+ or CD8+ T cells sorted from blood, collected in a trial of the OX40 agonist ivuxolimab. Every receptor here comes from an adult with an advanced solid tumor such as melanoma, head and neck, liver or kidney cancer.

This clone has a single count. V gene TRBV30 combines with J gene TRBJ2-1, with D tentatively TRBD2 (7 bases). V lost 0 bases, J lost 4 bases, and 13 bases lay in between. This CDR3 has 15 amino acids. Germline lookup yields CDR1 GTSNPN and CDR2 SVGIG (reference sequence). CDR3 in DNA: TGTGCCTGGAGTGTAGGGGGAGGGATGTACAATGAGCAGTTCTTC. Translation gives CAWSVGGGMYNEQFF.

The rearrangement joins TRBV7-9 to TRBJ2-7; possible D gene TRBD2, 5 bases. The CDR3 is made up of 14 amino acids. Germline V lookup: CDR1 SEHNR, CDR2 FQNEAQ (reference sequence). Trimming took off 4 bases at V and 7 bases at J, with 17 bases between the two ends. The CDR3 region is CASSSDMRAWEQYF. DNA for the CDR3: TGTGCCAGCAGCTCTGATATGAGGGCGTGGGAGCAGTACTTC.

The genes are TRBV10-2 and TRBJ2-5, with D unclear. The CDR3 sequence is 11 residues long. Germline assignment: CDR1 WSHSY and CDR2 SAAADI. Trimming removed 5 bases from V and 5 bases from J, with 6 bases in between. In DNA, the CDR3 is TGCGCCAGCAGTACGAGGGAGACCCAGTACTTC. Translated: CASSTRETQYF.

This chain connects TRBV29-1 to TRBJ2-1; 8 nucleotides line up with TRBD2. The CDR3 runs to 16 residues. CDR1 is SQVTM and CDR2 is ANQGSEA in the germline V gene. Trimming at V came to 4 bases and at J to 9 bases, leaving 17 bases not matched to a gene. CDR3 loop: CSVVILGPGGRGEQFF. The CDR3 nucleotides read TGCAGCGTTGTCATCTTAGGCCCGGGGGGGCGGGGTGAGCAGTTCTTC.

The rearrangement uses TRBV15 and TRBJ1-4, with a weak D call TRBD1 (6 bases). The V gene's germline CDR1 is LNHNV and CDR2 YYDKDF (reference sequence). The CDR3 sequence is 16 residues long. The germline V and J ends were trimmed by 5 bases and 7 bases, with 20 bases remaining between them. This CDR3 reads CATSPSNGGLGEKLFF. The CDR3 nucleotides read TGTGCCACCAGCCCATCGAACGGGGGGCTGGGTGAAAAACTGTTTTTT.

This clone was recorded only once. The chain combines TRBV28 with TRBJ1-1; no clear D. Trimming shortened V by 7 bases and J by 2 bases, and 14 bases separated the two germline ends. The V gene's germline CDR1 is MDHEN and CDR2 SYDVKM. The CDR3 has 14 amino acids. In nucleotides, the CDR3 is TGTGCCAGCATTCGTATTTTGGGAAACACTGAAGCTTTCTTT. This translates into CASIRILGNTEAFF.

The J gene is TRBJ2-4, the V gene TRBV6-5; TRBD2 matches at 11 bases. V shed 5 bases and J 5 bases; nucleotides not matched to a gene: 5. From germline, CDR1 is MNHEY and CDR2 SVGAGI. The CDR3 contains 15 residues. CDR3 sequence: CASSTGTSGQNIQYF. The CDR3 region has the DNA TGTGCCAGCAGTACCGGGACTAGCGGACAAAACATTCAGTACTTC.

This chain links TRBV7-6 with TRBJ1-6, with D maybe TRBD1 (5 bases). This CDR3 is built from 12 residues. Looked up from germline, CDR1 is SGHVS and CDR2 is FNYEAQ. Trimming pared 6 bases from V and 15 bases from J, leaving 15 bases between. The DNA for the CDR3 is TGTGCCAGCAGTTCCGGGCCGGGGCGCCTCCACTTT. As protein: CASSSGPGRLHF.

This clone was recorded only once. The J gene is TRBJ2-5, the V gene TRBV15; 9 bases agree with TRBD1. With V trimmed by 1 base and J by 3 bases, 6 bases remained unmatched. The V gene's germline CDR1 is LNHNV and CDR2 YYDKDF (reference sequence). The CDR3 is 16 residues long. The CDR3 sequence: CATSRAGQGSKETQYF. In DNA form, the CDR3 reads TGTGCCACCAGCAGAGCCGGACAGGGGTCCAAAGAGACCCAGTACTTC.

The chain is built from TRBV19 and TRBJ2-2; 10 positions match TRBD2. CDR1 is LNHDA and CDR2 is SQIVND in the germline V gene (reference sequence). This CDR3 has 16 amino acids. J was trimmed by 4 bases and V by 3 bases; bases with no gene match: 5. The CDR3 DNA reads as TGTGCCAGTAGTATCCTAGCGGGAGTTGGCACCGGGGAGCTGTTTTTT. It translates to CASSILAGVGTGELFF.

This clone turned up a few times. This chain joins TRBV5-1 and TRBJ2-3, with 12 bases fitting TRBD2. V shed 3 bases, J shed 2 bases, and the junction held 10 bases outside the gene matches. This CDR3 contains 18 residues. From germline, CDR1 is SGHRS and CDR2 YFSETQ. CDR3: CASSSGLAGPSPTDTQYF. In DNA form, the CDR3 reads TGCGCCAGCAGCTCAGGACTAGCGGGACCTTCTCCCACAGATACGCAGTATTTT.

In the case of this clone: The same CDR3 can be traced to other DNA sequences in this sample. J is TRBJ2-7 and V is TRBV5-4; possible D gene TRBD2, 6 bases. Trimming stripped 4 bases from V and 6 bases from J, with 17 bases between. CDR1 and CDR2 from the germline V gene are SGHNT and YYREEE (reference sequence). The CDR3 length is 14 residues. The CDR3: CASSLSGPTGEQYF. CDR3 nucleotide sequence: TGTGCCAGCAGCCTTAGCGGACCCACGGGCGAGCAGTACTTC.

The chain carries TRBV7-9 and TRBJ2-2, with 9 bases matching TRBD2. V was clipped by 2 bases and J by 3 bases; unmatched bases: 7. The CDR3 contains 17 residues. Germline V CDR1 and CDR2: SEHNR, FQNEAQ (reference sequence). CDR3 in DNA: TGTGCCAGCAGCTTAATATTAGCGGGGGAGGACACCGGGGAGCTGTTTTTT. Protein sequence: CASSLILAGEDTGELFF. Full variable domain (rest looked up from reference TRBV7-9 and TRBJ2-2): DTGVSQNPRHKITKRGQNVTFRCDPISEHNRLYWYRQTLGQGPEFLTYFQNEAQLEKSRLLSDRFSAERPKGSFSTLEIQRTEQGDSAMYLCASSLILAGEDTGELFFGEGSRLTVL.

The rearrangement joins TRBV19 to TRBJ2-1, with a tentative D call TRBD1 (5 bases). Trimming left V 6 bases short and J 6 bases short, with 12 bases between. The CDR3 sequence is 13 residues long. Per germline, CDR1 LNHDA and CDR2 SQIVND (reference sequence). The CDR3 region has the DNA TGTGCCAGTAGAACGGCAGGGATCAATGAGCAGTTCTTC. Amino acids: CASRTAGINEQFF.

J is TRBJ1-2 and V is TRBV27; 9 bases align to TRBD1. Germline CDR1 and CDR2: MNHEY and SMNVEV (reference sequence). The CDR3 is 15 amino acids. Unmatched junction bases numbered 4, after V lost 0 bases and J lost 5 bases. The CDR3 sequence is CASSLSWGQGYGYTF. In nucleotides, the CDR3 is TGTGCCAGCAGTTTATCGTGGGGACAGGGATATGGCTACACCTTC.

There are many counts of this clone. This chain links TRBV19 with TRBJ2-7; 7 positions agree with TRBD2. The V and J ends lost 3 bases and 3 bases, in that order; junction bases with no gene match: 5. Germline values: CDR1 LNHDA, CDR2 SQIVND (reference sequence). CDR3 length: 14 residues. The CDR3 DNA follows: TGTGCCAGTAGTATGGGCGGGGGTGACTACGAGCAGTACTTC. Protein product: CASSMGGGDYEQYF.

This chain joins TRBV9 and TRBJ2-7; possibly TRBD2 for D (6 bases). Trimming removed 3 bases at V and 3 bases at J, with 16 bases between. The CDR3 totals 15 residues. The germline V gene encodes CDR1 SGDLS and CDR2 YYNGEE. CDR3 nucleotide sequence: TGTGCCAGCAGCGCCACGGAGTTGCGGGGCTACGAGCAGTACTTC. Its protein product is CASSATELRGYEQYF. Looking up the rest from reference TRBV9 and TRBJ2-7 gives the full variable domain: DSGVTQTPKHLITATGQRVTLRCSPRSGDLSVYWYQQSLDQGLQFLIQYYNGEERAKGNILERFSAQQFPDLHSELNLSSLELGDSALYFCASSATELRGYEQYFGPGTRLTVT.

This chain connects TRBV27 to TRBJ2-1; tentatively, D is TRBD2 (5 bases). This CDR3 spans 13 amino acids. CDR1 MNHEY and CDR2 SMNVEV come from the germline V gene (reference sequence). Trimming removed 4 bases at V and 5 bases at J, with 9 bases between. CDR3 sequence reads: CASSSGVNNEQFF. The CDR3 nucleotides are TGTGCCAGCAGTTCCGGGGTAAACAATGAGCAGTTCTTC.

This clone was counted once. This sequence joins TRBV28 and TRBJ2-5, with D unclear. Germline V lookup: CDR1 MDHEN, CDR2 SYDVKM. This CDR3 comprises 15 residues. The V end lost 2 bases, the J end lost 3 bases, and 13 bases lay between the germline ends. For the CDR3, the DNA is TGTGCCAGCAGTTTACCGCCGATGGTGGAAGAGACCCAGTACTTC. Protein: CASSLPPMVEETQYF.

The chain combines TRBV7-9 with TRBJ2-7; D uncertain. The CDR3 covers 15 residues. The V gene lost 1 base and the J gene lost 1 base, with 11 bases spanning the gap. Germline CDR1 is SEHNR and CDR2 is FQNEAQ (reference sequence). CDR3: CASSLGYSASYEQYF. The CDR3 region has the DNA TGTGCCAGCAGCTTAGGATATTCTGCATCCTACGAGCAGTACTTC.

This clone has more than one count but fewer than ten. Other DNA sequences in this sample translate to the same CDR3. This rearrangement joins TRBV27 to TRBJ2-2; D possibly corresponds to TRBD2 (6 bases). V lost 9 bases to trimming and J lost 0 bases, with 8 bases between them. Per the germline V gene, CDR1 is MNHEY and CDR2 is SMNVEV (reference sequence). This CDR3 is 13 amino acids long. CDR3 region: CASGGTNTGELFF. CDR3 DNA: TGTGCCAGTGGGGGGACGAACACCGGGGAGCTGTTTTTT.

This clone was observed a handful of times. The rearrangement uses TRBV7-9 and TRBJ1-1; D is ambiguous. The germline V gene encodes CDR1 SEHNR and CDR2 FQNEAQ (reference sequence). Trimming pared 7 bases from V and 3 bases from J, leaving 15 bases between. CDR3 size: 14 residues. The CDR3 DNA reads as TGTGCCAGCACCCAGGCGGATCGGGACACTGAAGCTTTCTTT. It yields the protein CASTQADRDTEAFF.

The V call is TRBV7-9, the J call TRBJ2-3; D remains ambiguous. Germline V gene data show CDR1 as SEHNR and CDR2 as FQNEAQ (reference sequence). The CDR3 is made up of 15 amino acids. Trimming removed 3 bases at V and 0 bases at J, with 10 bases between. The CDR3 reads CASSFSQDSTDTQYF. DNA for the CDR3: TGTGCCAGCAGCTTTAGTCAGGATAGCACAGATACGCAGTATTTT.

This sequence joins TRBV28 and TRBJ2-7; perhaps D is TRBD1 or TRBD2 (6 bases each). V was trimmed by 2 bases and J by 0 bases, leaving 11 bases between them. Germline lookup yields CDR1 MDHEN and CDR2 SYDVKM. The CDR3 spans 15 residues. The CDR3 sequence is CASSLRGRTSYEQYF. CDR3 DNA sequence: TGTGCCAGCAGTTTAAGGGGGAGGACCTCCTACGAGCAGTACTTC.

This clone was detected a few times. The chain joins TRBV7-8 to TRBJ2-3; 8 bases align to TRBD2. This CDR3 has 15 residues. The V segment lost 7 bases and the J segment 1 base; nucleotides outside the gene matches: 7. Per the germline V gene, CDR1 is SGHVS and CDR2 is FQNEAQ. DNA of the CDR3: TGTGCCAGCACCGAAGCGGGGGCCGGCACAGATACGCAGTATTTT. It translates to CASTEAGAGTDTQYF. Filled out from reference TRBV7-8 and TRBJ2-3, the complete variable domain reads GAGVSQSPRYKVAKRGQDVALRCDPISGHVSLFWYQQALGQGPEFLTYFQNEAQLDKSGLPSDRFFAERPEGSVSTLKIQRTQQEDSAVYLCASTEAGAGTDTQYFGPGTRLTVL.

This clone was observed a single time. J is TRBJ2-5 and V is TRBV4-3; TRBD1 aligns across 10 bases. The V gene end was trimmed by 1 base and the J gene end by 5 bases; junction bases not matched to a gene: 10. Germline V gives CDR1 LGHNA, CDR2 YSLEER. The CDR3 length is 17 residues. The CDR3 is CASSQVSTGGIRETQYF. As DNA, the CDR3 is TGCGCCAGCAGCCAAGTGTCGACAGGGGGCATCCGGGAGACCCAGTACTTC.

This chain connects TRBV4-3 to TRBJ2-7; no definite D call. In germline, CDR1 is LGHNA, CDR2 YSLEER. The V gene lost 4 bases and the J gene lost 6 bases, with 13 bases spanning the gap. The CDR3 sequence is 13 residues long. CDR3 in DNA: TGCGCCAGCAGCCCTGGGTGGGGATTCGAGCAGTACTTC. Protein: CASSPGWGFEQYF.